These 24 T cell receptor beta chains were all obtained from the same sample, sequenced in a study of siplizumab effects on memory and regulatory T cells. Method: immunoSEQ multiplex PCR; TCRdb's copy keeps in-frame clones and lacks some. The sample comprises over 85,000 clones, 94% of which are singletons, and less than 0.4% rests with the top ten. Source material: non-Treg CD4+ T cells sorted from blood. The receptors come from a human donor in good health.

V usage is TRBV5-6 and J usage is TRBJ2-1, with 7 nucleotides matching TRBD1. V trimming: 0 bases; J trimming: 2 bases; junction bases outside the gene matches: 5. CDR1 is SGHDT, CDR2 YYEEEE, per germline. The CDR3 has 16 residues. CDR3 residues: CASSLANQGAYNEQFF. The CDR3, as DNA: TGTGCCAGCAGCTTGGCCAACCAGGGGGCCTACAATGAGCAGTTCTTC.

The CDR3 loop reads CASSLGSKPKIAKNIQYF. The DNA for the CDR3 is TGTGCCAGCAGCTTGGGGAGCAAACCTAAAATAGCCAAAAACATTCAGTACTTC. The chain carries TRBV7-4 and TRBJ2-4; D may be TRBD2 (5 bases). In germline, CDR1 is SGHVT, CDR2 SQSDAQ. The CDR3 is 18 amino acids. The V end lost 3 bases, the J end lost 0 bases, and 18 bases lay between the germline ends.

This rearrangement joins TRBV28 to TRBJ2-1; TRBD2 agrees at 11 bases. The V gene's germline CDR1 is MDHEN and CDR2 SYDVKM. V lost 9 bases to trimming and J lost 5 bases; unmatched junction nucleotides: 6. CDR3 length: 14 amino acids. CDR3 DNA: TGTGCCAGTTTCGCTAGCGGGAGGCACAATGAGCAGTTCTTC. This gives the protein CASFASGRHNEQFF.

The CDR3 protein is CASSGGTGLETQYF. CDR3 nucleotide sequence: TGTGCCAGCAGTGGTGGGACAGGGTTGGAGACCCAGTACTTC. The genes are TRBV2 and TRBJ2-5; 9 nucleotides align to TRBD1. The germline gives CDR1 SNHLY, CDR2 FYNNEI. This CDR3 is built from 14 residues. The J segment lost 5 bases and the V segment lost 4 bases, leaving 5 bases of the junction unmatched.

This rearrangement joins TRBV27 to TRBJ1-2; D is undetermined. The CDR3 runs 14 residues. Germline assignment: CDR1 MNHEY and CDR2 SMNVEV (reference sequence). The V gene lost 0 bases and the J gene lost 3 bases, with 8 bases spanning the gap. This chain's CDR3 is CASSLSRAHYGYTF. DNA for the CDR3: TGTGCCAGCAGTTTATCGCGGGCCCACTATGGCTACACCTTC.

J is TRBJ1-6 and V is TRBV6-4, with D uncertain. The germline V gene has CDR1 MRHNA and CDR2 SNTAGT. Trimming took 0 bases from V and 10 from J, leaving 7 bases between them. This CDR3 is 13 amino acids long. CDR3 DNA: TGTGCCAGCAGTGACTCCGCAAGCTCACCCCTCCACTTT. Protein sequence: CASSDSASSPLHF.

Only one count was recorded for this clone. J is TRBJ1-2 and V is TRBV25-1; possible D gene TRBD1, 5 bases. This CDR3 has 13 residues. V was trimmed by 1 base and J by 8 bases, leaving 11 bases between them. Germline loops: CDR1 MGHDK, CDR2 SYGVNS. The CDR3 DNA sequence: TGTGCCAGCAGTGAATCGGGACCTTTCGGCTACACCTTC. This sequence encodes CASSESGPFGYTF.

This sequence joins TRBV18 and TRBJ2-1; D is unresolved. The germline V gene has CDR1 KGHSH and CDR2 LQKENI. This CDR3 has 14 amino acids. Trimming left V 3 bases short and J 5 bases short, with 11 bases between. In DNA form, the CDR3 reads TGTGCCAGCTCACCCTCGACTGCGAACAATGAGCAGTTCTTC. It yields the protein CASSPSTANNEQFF. Full variable domain (remainder filled in from reference TRBV18 and TRBJ2-1): NAGVMQNPRHLVRRRGQEARLRCSPMKGHSHVYWYRQLPEEGLKFMVYLQKENIIDESGMPKERFSAEFPKEGPSILRIQQVVRGDSAAYFCASSPSTANNEQFFGPGTRLTVL.

This clone was counted once. The CDR3 loop reads CASSKAKRGGEGQPQHF. In DNA form, the CDR3 reads TGTGCCAGCAGCAAAGCCAAGAGGGGAGGAGAAGGTCAGCCCCAGCATTTT. The genes are TRBV21-1 and TRBJ1-5. TRBV21-1 is designated a pseudogene. The CDR3 sequence is 17 residues long.

The chain links TRBV5-4 to TRBJ2-7; D is possibly TRBD1 or TRBD2 (5 bases each). Germline V gene sequence: CDR1 SGHNT, CDR2 YYREEE (reference sequence). V was trimmed by 4 bases and J by 6 bases, leaving 23 bases between them. The CDR3 is made up of 16 amino acids. CDR3 nucleotide sequence: TGTGCCAGCAGCCCAACCCCGGGACCCAAAAGCCGCGAGCAGTACTTC. This translates into CASSPTPGPKSREQYF. The full variable domain, with the rest looked up from reference TRBV5-4 and TRBJ2-7, is ETGVTQSPTHLIKTRGQQVTLRCSSQSGHNTVSWYQQALGQGPQFIFQYYREEENGRGNFPPRFSGLQFPNYSSELNVNALELDDSALYLCASSPTPGPKSREQYFGPGTRLTVT.

The J gene is TRBJ1-3, the V gene TRBV29-1, with a tentative D call TRBD1 (6 bases). V dropped 6 bases and J dropped 4 bases, with 10 bases sitting between them. The CDR3 consists of 12 residues. CDR1 and CDR2 from the germline V gene are SQVTM and ANQGSEA. This chain's CDR3 is CSVGHSGNTIYF. CDR3 bases: TGCAGCGTGGGACATTCAGGAAACACCATATATTTT.

DNA of the CDR3: TGTGCCAGCAGTTCTAACCGGGATCAGCCCCAGCATTTT. It encodes CASSSNRDQPQHF. This chain connects TRBV6-4 to TRBJ1-5; D gene ambiguous. CDR3 length: 13 residues. The germline V and J ends were trimmed by 5 bases and 5 bases, with 10 bases remaining between them. Germline CDR1 and CDR2: MRHNA and SNTAGT.

V and J are TRBV18 and TRBJ2-2, with 9 bases fitting TRBD1. Germline V gene data show CDR1 as KGHSH and CDR2 as LQKENI. CDR3 size: 18 residues. The V gene end was trimmed by 5 bases and the J gene end by 1 base; junction bases not matched to a gene: 11. Here the CDR3 reads CASSLLPGQGQNTGELFF. CDR3 coding DNA: TGTGCCAGCTCATTACTTCCGGGACAGGGACAGAACACCGGGGAGCTGTTTTTT.

V is TRBV7-2 and J is TRBJ1-4; possibly TRBD1 for D (5 bases). Trimming took 5 bases from V and 8 from J, leaving 18 bases between them. CDR3 size: 15 residues. Per germline, CDR1 SGHTA and CDR2 FQGNSA. CDR3 bases: TGTGCCAGCAGCCGAAGTTTGGGACGCGGGGAAAAACTGTTTTTT. Protein: CASSRSLGRGEKLFF.

This clone has more than one count but fewer than ten. The V call is TRBV19, the J call TRBJ1-2, with D possibly being TRBD1 (6 bases). The CDR3 has 14 residues. The germline V gene encodes CDR1 LNHDA and CDR2 SQIVND (reference sequence). With 7 bases removed from V and 7 bases from J, the gap between germline ends came to 19 bases. CDR3 in DNA: TGTGCCAGTACACAACCACTCACAGGGTCTGGCTACACCTTC. It encodes CASTQPLTGSGYTF.

This chain joins TRBV11-2 and TRBJ1-6; no clear D. Trimming removed 0 bases from V and 7 bases from J, with 10 bases in between. The germline CDR1 and CDR2 sequences are SGHAT and FQNNGV. The CDR3 contains 15 residues. CDR3 protein: CASSLEPGENSPLHF. The CDR3 nucleotides read TGTGCCAGCAGCTTAGAACCGGGTGAGAATTCACCCCTCCACTTT.

The V and J genes are TRBV18 and TRBJ1-2, with D perhaps matching TRBD1 (5 bases). V was clipped by 2 bases and J by 8 bases, with 15 bases between them. Germline lookup yields CDR1 KGHSH and CDR2 LQKENI. The CDR3 extends over 14 amino acids. CDR3 sequence (DNA): TGTGCCAGCTCACCATCGGACAACCCGTTCGGCTACACCTTC. It yields the protein CASSPSDNPFGYTF.

The rearrangement uses TRBV6-1 and TRBJ1-2, with D maybe TRBD1 (6 bases). The CDR3 covers 14 residues. Per germline, CDR1 MNHNS and CDR2 SASEGT. The V end lost 6 bases, the J end lost 6 bases, and 17 bases lay between the germline ends. The CDR3 sequence: CASRKGRGDHGYTF. The CDR3 nucleotides read TGTGCCAGCAGGAAGGGTAGGGGGGACCATGGCTACACCTTC.

The chain is built from TRBV5-4 and TRBJ1-5; D is undetermined. The CDR3 loop spans 13 amino acids. From germline, CDR1 is SGHNT and CDR2 YYREEE (reference sequence). V was cut by 0 bases and J by 1 base, with 2 bases left in between. CDR3 DNA: TGTGCCAGCAGCTTGGACAGCAATCAGCCCCAGCATTTT. Encoded protein: CASSLDSNQPQHF.

This chain uses TRBV29-1 with TRBJ2-1; 8 bases map to TRBD1. The CDR3 extends over 13 amino acids. Germline V CDR1 and CDR2: SQVTM, ANQGSEA. The J segment lost 4 bases and the V segment lost 6 bases, leaving 5 bases of the junction unmatched. The CDR3 reads CSVGTGSYNEQFF. The CDR3, as DNA: TGCAGCGTGGGGACAGGAAGTTACAATGAGCAGTTCTTC.

The chain combines TRBV20-1 with TRBJ1-2; D gene uncertain. This CDR3 has 10 amino acids. Per the germline V gene, CDR1 is DFQATT and CDR2 is SNEGSKA (reference sequence). This chain's CDR3 is CRGGLDGYTF. DNA for the CDR3: TGCAGGGGCGGGCTTGATGGCTACACCTTC.

This sequence joins TRBV10-3 and TRBJ2-7, with 10 bases lining up with TRBD1. CDR3 length equals 16 residues. Germline assignment: CDR1 ENHRY and CDR2 SYGVKD. V lost 8 bases and J lost 0; bases outside the gene matches: 10. The CDR3 protein is CAIGEPGQGSSYEQYF. As DNA, the CDR3 is TGTGCCATCGGGGAACCGGGACAGGGGAGCTCCTACGAGCAGTACTTC.

The V and J genes are TRBV27 and TRBJ2-1; D may be TRBD2 (5 bases). The CDR3 runs to 13 residues. Trimming removed 2 bases at V and 9 bases at J, with 11 bases between. Per germline, CDR1 MNHEY and CDR2 SMNVEV (reference sequence). The CDR3 DNA reads TGTGCCAGCAGTTTAAATCGGGGTACTGAGCAGTTCTTC. This encodes CASSLNRGTEQFF.

J is TRBJ1-4 and V is TRBV7-9, with 11 bases fitting TRBD1. Looked up from germline, CDR1 is SEHNR and CDR2 is FQNEAQ (reference sequence). V lost 4 bases and J lost 8; bases outside the gene matches: 6. There are 15 residues in the CDR3. The CDR3 nucleotides read TGTGCCAGCAGCTCCTGGACAGGGGGCGAGGAAAAACTGTTTTTT. Translating it yields CASSSWTGGEEKLFF.